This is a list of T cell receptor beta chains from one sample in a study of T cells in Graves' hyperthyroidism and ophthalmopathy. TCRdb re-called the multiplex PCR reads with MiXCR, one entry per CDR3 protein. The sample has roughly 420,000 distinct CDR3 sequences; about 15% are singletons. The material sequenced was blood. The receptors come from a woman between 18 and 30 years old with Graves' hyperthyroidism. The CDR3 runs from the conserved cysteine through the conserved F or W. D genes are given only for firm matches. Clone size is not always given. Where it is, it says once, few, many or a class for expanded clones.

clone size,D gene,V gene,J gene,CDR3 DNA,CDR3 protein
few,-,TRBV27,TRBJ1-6,TGTGCCAGCAGCCCGGGACCCTTTAATTCACCCCTCCACTTT,CASSPGPFNSPLHF
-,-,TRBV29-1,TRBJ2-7,TGCAGCGTTGTTCGCGGGACTTTAGGGTACGAGCAGTACTTC,CSVVRGTLGYEQYF
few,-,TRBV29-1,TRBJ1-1,TGCAGCGTTGAAGATCTTCCATTAATCCGAACTGAAGCTTTCTTT,CSVEDLPLIRTEAFF
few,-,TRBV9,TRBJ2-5,TGTGCCAGCAGCGTAGGAGTAGCGGTGCAAGAGACCCAGTACTTC,CASSVGVAVQETQYF
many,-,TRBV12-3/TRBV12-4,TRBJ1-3,TGTGCCAGCAGTTTAGGACACGTATACAAGTCTGGAAACACCATATATTTT,CASSLGHVYKSGNTIYF
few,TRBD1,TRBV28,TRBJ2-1,TGTGCCAGCAGGGGGTCTGACAGGGGGGCGAATAAGCAGTTCTTC,CASRGSDRGANKQFF
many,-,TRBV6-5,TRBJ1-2,TGTGCCAGCAGTTACAAGGCAGGGCCTAACTATGGCTACACCTTC,CASSYKAGPNYGYTF
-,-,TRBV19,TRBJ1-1,TGTGCCAGTAGGGGATTTGGGCAGGAGATGAACACTGAAGCTTTCTTT,CASRGFGQEMNTEAFF
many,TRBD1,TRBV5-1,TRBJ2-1,TGCGCCAGCAGGGACAGGGAGCAGTTCTTC,CASRDREQFF
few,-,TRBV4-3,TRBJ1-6,TGCGCCAGCAGCCAAGATCGGACACCTAATTCACCCCTCCACTTT,CASSQDRTPNSPLHF
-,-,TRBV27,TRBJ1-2,TGTGCCAGCAGTAAGGGCAGGGCTAACTATGGCTACACCTTC,CASSKGRANYGYTF
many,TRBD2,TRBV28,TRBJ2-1,TGTGCCAGCAGATCACTAGCGGATCTAACCCTTAGCTCCTACAATGAGCAGTTCTTC,CASRSLADLTLSSYNEQFF
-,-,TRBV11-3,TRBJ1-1,TGTGCCAGCAGCAGAGGGAAGAACACTGAAGCTTTCTTT,CASSRGKNTEAFF
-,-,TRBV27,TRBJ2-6,TGTGCCAGCAGTTCAAGTCAGGACTCTGGGGCCAACGTCCTGACTTTC,CASSSSQDSGANVLTF
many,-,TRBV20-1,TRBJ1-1,TGCAGTGCTAGGGGGCAGGTTGAAGCTTTCTTT,CSARGQVEAFF
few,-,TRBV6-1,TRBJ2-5,TGTGCCAGCAGTGCTCGTAGCGCCGCAATCGAGACCCAGTACTTC,CASSARSAAIETQYF
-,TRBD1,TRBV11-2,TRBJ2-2,TGTGCCAGCAGCCCCAGGACAGGGGATGTGGCCGGGGAGCTGTTTTTT,CASSPRTGDVAGELFF
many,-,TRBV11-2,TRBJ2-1,TGTGCCAGCAGCTTCTACCCCAATGAGCAGTTCTTC,CASSFYPNEQFF
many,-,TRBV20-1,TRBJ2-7,TGCAGTGCTGAGGGGGAAGTGGGCTACGAGCAGTACTTC,CSAEGEVGYEQYF
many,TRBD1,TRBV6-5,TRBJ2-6,TGTGCCAGCAGTTACGAGGGACAGGGAACGGGAGGGGCCAACGTCCTGACTTTC,CASSYEGQGTGGANVLTF
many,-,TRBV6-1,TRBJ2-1,TGTGCCAGCAGTCCAAGACGGGGGCCCTACAATGAGCAGTTCTTC,CASSPRRGPYNEQFF
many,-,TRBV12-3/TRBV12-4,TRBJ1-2,TGTGCCAGCAGTTTAGGGGTCGATAGAGGCTACACCTTC,CASSLGVDRGYTF
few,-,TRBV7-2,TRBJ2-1,TGTGCCAGCAGCTTATTGGGGGGGGCATCCTACAATGAGCAGTTCTTC,CASSLLGGASYNEQFF
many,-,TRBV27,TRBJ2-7,TGTGCCAGCAGTTTATCGCCGGGGGCTTCCCTCAGGGAGCAGTACTTC,CASSLSPGASLREQYF
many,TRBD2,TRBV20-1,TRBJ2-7,TGCAGTGCTAGAGATAGCGGGACCTACGAGCAGTACTTC,CSARDSGTYEQYF
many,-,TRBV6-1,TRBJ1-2,TGTGCCAGCAGTGATGGCGGTCCTCCTGGTGGCTACACCTTC,CASSDGGPPGGYTF
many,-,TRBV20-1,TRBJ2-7,TGCAGTGCTAATAAGGGGGGCTCGAGCTCCTACGAGCAGTACTTC,CSANKGGSSSYEQYF
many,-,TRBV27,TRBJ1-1,TGTGCCAGCAGTTTAGATTGGGGGGGAAACACTGAAGCTTTCTTT,CASSLDWGGNTEAFF
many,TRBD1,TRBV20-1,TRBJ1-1,TGCAGTGCCAGGGGGGACACTGAAGCTTTCTTT,CSARGDTEAFF
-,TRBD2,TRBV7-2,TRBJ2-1,TGTGCCAGCAGCCCGCTAGCGGGGGGATCGTACAATGAGCAGTTCTTC,CASSPLAGGSYNEQFF
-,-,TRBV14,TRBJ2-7,TGTGCCAGCAGCCAACCCCCCCTTTGGAGGGAGCAGTACTTC,CASSQPPLWREQYF
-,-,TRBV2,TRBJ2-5,TGTGCCAGCCGCCCTCCCTCGAAGACCCAGTACTTC,CASRPPSKTQYF
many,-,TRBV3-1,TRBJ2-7,TGTGCCAGCAGCCAAAGAGGACTCTACGAGCAGTACTTC,CASSQRGLYEQYF
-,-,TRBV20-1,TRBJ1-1,TGCAGTGCCAAGGGGAGGGGAAACGAAGCTTTCTTT,CSAKGRGNEAFF
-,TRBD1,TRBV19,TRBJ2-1,TGTGCCAGTAGTAAACAGGGGGCGCGAGCAAGGGAGCAGTTCTTC,CASSKQGARAREQFF
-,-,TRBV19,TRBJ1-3,TGTGCCAGTAGTATGCGGCCCATCTCCTCTGGAAACACCATATATTTT,CASSMRPISSGNTIYF
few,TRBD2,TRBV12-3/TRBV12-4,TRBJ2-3,TGTGCCAGCAGCTCATCCGAAGCGGGGGCAACAGATACGCAGTATTTT,CASSSSEAGATDTQYF
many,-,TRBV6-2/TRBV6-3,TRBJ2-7,TGTGCCAGCAGTCCCGATGGGAGGTCCCACGAGCAGTACTTC,CASSPDGRSHEQYF
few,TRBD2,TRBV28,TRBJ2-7,TGTGCCAGCAGCGCAACTAGCGGGTTCTCCTACGAGCAGTACTTC,CASSATSGFSYEQYF
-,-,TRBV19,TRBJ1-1,TGTGCCAGTAGTGACTTTAGACACTCGAACACTGAAGCTTTCTTT,CASSDFRHSNTEAFF
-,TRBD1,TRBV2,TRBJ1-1,TGTGCCAGCAGTTTGGGGGACAGGGGGACTATTGGTGAAGCTTTCTTT,CASSLGDRGTIGEAFF
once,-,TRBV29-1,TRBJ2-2,TGCAGCGTCAGCACCGGGGAGCTGTCTTTT,CSVSTGELSF
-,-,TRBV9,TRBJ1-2,TGTGCCAGCAGCCCTGACGCAGCCATGAACTATGGCTACACCTTC,CASSPDAAMNYGYTF
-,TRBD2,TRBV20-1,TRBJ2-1,TGCAGTGCTAGAGATTCGAGCGGGGGGGCACCCAATGAGCAGTTCTTC,CSARDSSGGAPNEQFF